The rows below give T cell receptor beta chains drawn from one sample of a study of blood T cell repertoires in COVID-19. Using immunoSEQ multiplex PCR, the repertoire was profiled, and TCRdb retains in-frame clones only, with some absent. There are 450,000 or so clones in the sample; around 91% occur only once, and around 1.5% lies in the top ten. The specimen was peripheral blood. These receptors all come from a middle-aged woman with COVID-19, enrolled during active disease. CDR3s include the opening cysteine and the closing phenylalanine or tryptophan. D genes are given only for firm matches. Not every row has a clone size; where given, it reads once, few, many or a size class.

clone_size	j_call	v_call	d_call	cdr3_aa	cdr3_nt
.	TRBJ1-5	TRBV5-5	.	CASSFEGGDQPQHF	TGTGCCAGCAGCTTTGAGGGTGGGGATCAGCCCCAGCATTTT
.	TRBJ1-4	TRBV10-3	.	CAISETGTAGEKLFF	TGTGCCATCAGTGAAACGGGCACAGCGGGTGAAAAACTGTTTTTT
.	TRBJ1-1	TRBV18	.	CASSPLVRRISTEAFF	TGTGCCAGCTCACCACTCGTTCGGAGGATTTCAACTGAAGCTTTCTTT
.	TRBJ1-5	TRBV18	TRBD1	CASSHDRGGQPQHF	TGTGCCAGCTCTCACGACAGGGGAGGACAGCCCCAGCATTTT
.	TRBJ1-6	TRBV5-4	.	CASSAGHYNSPLHF	TGTGCCAGCAGCGCCGGACACTATAATTCACCCCTCCACTTT
few	TRBJ2-1	TRBV6-5	TRBD2	CASSYLAGVFNEQFF	TGTGCCAGCAGTTACCTAGCGGGAGTGTTCAATGAGCAGTTCTTC
once	TRBJ1-2	TRBV14	.	CASSQVAVSYGYTF	TGTGCCAGCAGCCAAGTCGCGGTTTCCTATGGCTACACCTTC
.	TRBJ1-5	TRBV27	.	CASSLSGLGQNNQPQHF	TGTGCCAGCAGTCTCTCCGGGCTCGGACAGAACAATCAGCCCCAGCATTTT
.	TRBJ1-3	TRBV12-3/TRBV12-4	.	CAGQTMNGNTIYF	TGTGCCGGTCAGACTATGAATGGAAACACCATATATTTT
.	TRBJ1-1	TRBV30	.	CAWSLKGEGLRNTEAFF	TGTGCCTGGAGTCTGAAGGGGGAGGGATTGAGGAACACTGAAGCTTTCTTT
.	TRBJ1-2	TRBV15	.	CATSWTESYGYTF	TGTGCCACCAGCTGGACAGAGTCTTATGGCTACACCTTC
.	TRBJ1-1	TRBV18	.	CASSPPVAGGSTEAFF	TGTGCCAGCTCCCCCCCCGTGGCGGGGGGGAGCACTGAAGCTTTCTTT
many	TRBJ2-1	TRBV28	TRBD2	CASSFPTSGSSYNEQFF	TGTGCCAGCAGTTTTCCTACTAGCGGGAGCTCCTACAATGAGCAGTTCTTC
.	TRBJ2-7	TRBV7-9	.	CASSLTDRDHTYEQYF	TGTGCCAGCAGCTTAACGGATCGGGATCATACCTACGAGCAGTACTTC
.	TRBJ1-3	TRBV24-1	.	CATSDLTGETGNTIYF	TGTGCCACCAGTGATTTGACGGGGGAGACTGGAAACACCATATATTTT
few	TRBJ1-1	TRBV5-4	.	CASSLVVSKNTEAFF	TGTGCCAGCAGCTTGGTAGTATCGAAGAACACTGAAGCTTTCTTT
few	TRBJ1-6	TRBV19	.	CASSRDNSPLHF	TGTGCCAGTAGCCGGGATAATTCACCCCTCCACTTT
.	TRBJ2-7	TRBV30	.	CAWSVLGAYEQYF	TGTGCCTGGAGTGTACTGGGAGCCTACGAGCAGTACTTC
.	TRBJ1-5	TRBV7-2	.	CASSSDSGNQPQHF	TGTGCCAGCAGTTCGGACAGTGGCAATCAGCCCCAGCATTTT
.	TRBJ2-4	TRBV28	TRBD1	CASSSRRDRTPKNIQYF	TGTGCCAGCAGTTCCCGCCGGGACAGGACGCCCAAAAACATTCAGTACTTC
.	TRBJ2-1	TRBV9	.	CASSGQVVDNEQFF	TGTGCCAGCAGCGGACAGGTAGTCGACAATGAGCAGTTCTTC
.	TRBJ2-7	TRBV19	.	CASSLSQGYEQYF	TGTGCCAGTAGTCTCTCCCAGGGTTACGAGCAGTACTTC
.	TRBJ2-1	TRBV5-1	TRBD1	CATAGQGVDNEQFF	TGCGCCACCGCGGGACAGGGGGTTGACAATGAGCAGTTCTTC
.	TRBJ2-4	TRBV7-8	.	CASSLGTHPPKDIQYF	TGTGCCAGCAGCTTAGGGACTCATCCCCCGAAGGACATTCAGTACTTC
.	TRBJ2-1	TRBV5-1	.	CASSETYNEQFF	TGCGCCAGCAGCGAGACATACAATGAGCAGTTCTTC